Shown below are 22 T cell receptor beta chains from a single sample sequenced in a study of cytomegalovirus exposure and HLA in healthy donors. PCR primers comprised 60 Vbeta and 13 Jbeta primers. Clones were sequenced by immunoSEQ multiplex PCR, and TCRdb holds only the in-frame ones, with some missing. The table lists approximately 140,000 clones, roughly 77% of them singletons. The sequencing input was PBMCs. These receptors were obtained from a woman in her 40s in good health and CMV-seropositive.

The CDR3 bases are TGTGCTAGTACCATATCAGGGAACACTGAAGCTTTCTTT. This translates into CASTISGNTEAFF. This chain joins TRBV12-5 and TRBJ1-1; D unresolved. Germline-derived CDR1 and CDR2 are LGHNT and FRNRAP. This CDR3 has 13 residues. V lost 8 bases, J lost 1 base, and 11 bases lay in between.

The chain joins TRBV6-6 to TRBJ2-1; 8 nucleotides agree with TRBD2. The length of the CDR3 is 12 residues. V shed 8 bases, J shed 10 bases, and the junction held 7 bases outside the gene matches. Germline lookup yields CDR1 MNHNY and CDR2 SVGAGI (reference sequence). The DNA for the CDR3 is TGTGCCAGCCGCCTAGCGGGTGGGGAGCAGTTCTTC. Encoded protein: CASRLAGGEQFF.

The V gene is TRBV27, the J gene TRBJ2-3; TRBD1 aligns across 8 bases. Germline CDR1 and CDR2: MNHEY and SMNVEV (reference sequence). V shed 5 bases and J 2 bases; nucleotides not matched to a gene: 12. There are 17 residues in the CDR3. The CDR3 DNA reads TGTGCCAGCAGTCTGACAGGGGCCCTCTCTATCACAGATACGCAGTATTTT. Translating it yields CASSLTGALSITDTQYF.

The chain employs TRBV11-1 and TRBJ2-7; 13 bases are a match to TRBD2. The CDR3 covers 16 residues. V was pared by 3 bases and J by 4 bases, with 6 bases of the junction left unmatched. Per the germline V gene, CDR1 is SGHAT and CDR2 is FQDESV (reference sequence). The CDR3 spells CASSFGGLAGVYEQYF. The CDR3 DNA follows: TGTGCCAGCAGCTTTGGTGGACTAGCGGGAGTTTACGAGCAGTACTTC.

This clone was detected only once. V gene TRBV27 combines with J gene TRBJ1-4; TRBD1 agrees at 9 bases. Germline assignment: CDR1 MNHEY and CDR2 SMNVEV (reference sequence). J lost 3 bases, V lost 5 bases, and 4 bases had no gene match. This CDR3 is built from 15 residues. CDR3 in amino acids: CASSVGQGPNEKLFF. The CDR3 DNA reads TGTGCCAGCAGTGTGGGACAGGGCCCTAATGAAAAACTGTTTTTT. Supplemented by reference TRBV27 and TRBJ1-4, the full variable domain reads EAQVTQNPRYLITVTGKKLTVTCSQNMNHEYMSWYRQDPGLGLRQIYYSMNVEVTDKGDVPEGYKVSRKEKRNFPLILESPSPNQTSLYFCASSVGQGPNEKLFFGSGTQLSVL.

The gene calls are TRBV12-5 and TRBJ1-1, with D uncertain. V was cut by 3 bases and J by 6 bases, with 11 bases left in between. Germline V CDR1 and CDR2: LGHNT, FRNRAP. This CDR3 has 13 amino acids. The CDR3 bases are TGTGCTAGTGGTTTAGAGGGAAGGTCTGAAGCTTTCTTT. This translates into CASGLEGRSEAFF.

This clone was detected only once. This sequence joins TRBV19 and TRBJ1-4; the D gene is possibly TRBD1 (5 bases). The ends were cut back, 5 bases at V and 7 bases at J, with 17 bases in the middle. This CDR3 comprises 15 residues. Germline assignment: CDR1 LNHDA and CDR2 SQIVND (reference sequence). CDR3 sequence: CASSSRDLYSEKLFF. CDR3 coding DNA: TGTGCCAGTAGTTCCAGGGATCTCTACAGTGAAAAACTGTTTTTT.

The CDR3 sequence is CASSLTPGSGELFF. The CDR3 coding sequence is TGTGCCAGCAGCTTAACGCCGGGGTCCGGGGAGCTGTTTTTT. The J gene is TRBJ2-2, the V gene TRBV7-3; tentative D call: TRBD2 (5 bases). CDR1 is SGHTA, CDR2 FQGTGA, per germline. V lost 0 bases, J lost 6 bases, and 8 bases lay in between. This CDR3 is 14 amino acids long.

This clone was observed a few times. This chain joins TRBV13 and TRBJ2-3, with 9 bases matching TRBD2. Losses at the gene ends were 2 bases for V and 1 base for J; bases not matched to a gene: 1. Germline values: CDR1 PRHDT, CDR2 FYEKMQ (reference sequence). The CDR3 runs to 15 residues. Here the CDR3 reads CASSLLAGGTDTQYF. The CDR3 coding sequence is TGTGCCAGCAGCTTATTAGCGGGGGGCACAGATACGCAGTATTTT.

The rearrangement joins TRBV29-1 to TRBJ2-5; 10 bases fit TRBD2. The CDR3 has 13 residues. CDR1 and CDR2 from the germline V gene are SQVTM and ANQGSEA. After removal of 6 bases from V and 4 bases from J, the junction contained 5 bases not matched to a gene. The CDR3 is CSVPTSGTETQYF. CDR3 nucleotides: TGCAGCGTACCTACTAGCGGGACAGAGACCCAGTACTTC.

The rearrangement uses TRBV10-3 and TRBJ2-1; 7 bases match TRBD2. This CDR3 has 14 amino acids. Germline-derived CDR1 and CDR2 are ENHRY and SYGVKD. V was pared by 8 bases and J by 6 bases, with 10 bases of the junction left unmatched. The CDR3 loop is CAIGSGKGINEQFF. DNA of the CDR3: TGTGCCATCGGGAGCGGGAAAGGGATCAATGAGCAGTTCTTC.

This sequence joins TRBV6-1 and TRBJ1-5; tentative D call: TRBD1 (6 bases). V was cut by 4 bases and J by 4 bases, with 14 bases left in between. The germline gives CDR1 MNHNS, CDR2 SASEGT. The CDR3 totals 15 residues. Here the CDR3 DNA reads TGTGCCAGCAGTGGAGCACAGGGCGATAATCAGCCCCAGCATTTT. Translation: CASSGAQGDNQPQHF.

The CDR3 DNA sequence: TGTGCCAGCAGGTGGACAGGGAGGGACACTGAAGCTTTCTTT. Translated, it gives CASRWTGRDTEAFF. The chain recombines TRBV28 with TRBJ1-1; 8 nucleotides agree with TRBD1. Germline V CDR1 and CDR2: MDHEN, SYDVKM. V lost 6 bases to trimming and J lost 3 bases; unmatched junction nucleotides: 6. The CDR3 sequence is 14 residues long. The whole variable domain, remainder taken from reference TRBV28 and TRBJ1-1, is DVKVTQSSRYLVKRTGEKVFLECVQDMDHENMFWYRQDPGLGLRLIYFSYDVKMKEKGDIPEGYSVSREKKERFSLILESASTNQTSMYLCASRWTGRDTEAFFGQGTRLTVV.

This clone was seen a few times. This chain connects TRBV28 to TRBJ1-1; no clear D. Germline lookup yields CDR1 MDHEN and CDR2 SYDVKM. The CDR3 loop spans 17 amino acids. Trimming removed 1 base from V and 0 bases from J, with 15 bases in between. The CDR3 DNA sequence: TGTGCCAGCAGTTTATTGGTGGGTACGGGGTTGAACACTGAAGCTTTCTTT. It is translated as CASSLLVGTGLNTEAFF.

The sample holds one count of this clone. The chain recombines TRBV5-3 with TRBJ2-1, with D possibly matching TRBD2 (6 bases). TRBV5-3 is labeled an ORF, and its function is uncertain. This CDR3 contains 12 residues. V lost 1 base to trimming and J lost 8 bases, with 7 bases between them. The CDR3 loop reads CARSLPGDEQFF. Here the CDR3 DNA reads TGTGCCAGAAGCTTGCCGGGGGATGAGCAGTTCTTC.

V and J are TRBV11-2 and TRBJ2-1; D gene uncertain. Germline V gives CDR1 SGHAT, CDR2 FQNNGV. The CDR3 has 13 amino acids. V was trimmed by 5 bases and J by 8 bases, leaving 13 bases between them. The CDR3: CASSPLPSDEQFF. The CDR3 DNA reads TGTGCCAGCAGCCCACTCCCGTCGGATGAGCAGTTCTTC.

The chain has TRBV18 and TRBJ2-1; 14 bases agree with TRBD2. This CDR3 region has 18 residues. The germline V gene has CDR1 KGHSH and CDR2 LQKENI. Trimming removed 1 base from V and 2 bases from J; junction bases left unmatched: 4. CDR3: CASSPRGLAGGTYNEQFF. As DNA, the CDR3 is TGTGCCAGCTCACCACGCGGACTAGCGGGAGGTACCTACAATGAGCAGTTCTTC.

The rearrangement joins TRBV7-2 to TRBJ1-2; D is uncertain. The CDR3 covers 14 residues. With 1 base removed from V and 2 bases from J, the gap between germline ends came to 8 bases. Germline V gene lookup returns CDR1 SGHTA and CDR2 FQGNSA. This chain's CDR3 is CASSLDFFNYGYTF. The CDR3 region has the DNA TGTGCCAGCAGCTTAGACTTTTTCAACTATGGCTACACCTTC.

The sample holds one count of this clone. The CDR3 here is CASRSDSEAFF. The CDR3 DNA follows: TGTGCCAGCAGAAGTGACAGCGAAGCTTTCTTT. This chain connects TRBV9 to TRBJ1-1, with D possibly matching TRBD1 (5 bases). V lost 5 bases and J 8 bases, leaving 10 bases between the germline ends. CDR1 is SGDLS, CDR2 YYNGEE, per germline. This CDR3 has 11 amino acids.

The chain carries TRBV2 and TRBJ1-1; the match to TRBD1 covers 7 bases. V was clipped by 0 bases and J by 7 bases; unmatched bases: 8. Germline CDR1 is SNHLY and CDR2 is FYNNEI. This CDR3 region has 15 residues. The CDR3 region has the DNA TGTGCCAGCAGTGAAGCGCGAGGGGGCCCAAGTGAAGCTTTCTTT. It codes for CASSEARGGPSEAFF.

The chain links TRBV7-6 to TRBJ2-7; 10 bases map to TRBD2. This CDR3 spans 16 amino acids. The trim removed 1 base at V and 5 bases at J, leaving 8 bases unmatched. CDR1 and CDR2 (germline): SGHVS, FNYEAQ. This chain's CDR3 is CASSLELGSGRNEQYF. CDR3 nucleotide sequence: TGTGCCAGCAGCTTAGAGTTGGGTAGCGGGAGGAACGAGCAGTACTTC. Drawing the rest from reference TRBV7-6 and TRBJ2-7, the complete variable domain is GAGVSQSPRYKVTKRGQDVALRCDPISGHVSLYWYRQALGQGPEFLTYFNYEAQQDKSGLPNDRFSAERPEGSISTLTIQRTEQRDSAMYRCASSLELGSGRNEQYFGPGTRLTVT.

The chain has TRBV5-6 and TRBJ1-2; D unresolved. CDR3 size: 13 residues. Germline CDR1 is SGHDT and CDR2 is YYEEEE. V was cut by 5 bases and J by 6 bases, with 14 bases left in between. DNA of the CDR3: TGTGCCAGCAGACCTGTCGGGGAGGATGGCTACACCTTC. Protein: CASRPVGEDGYTF.